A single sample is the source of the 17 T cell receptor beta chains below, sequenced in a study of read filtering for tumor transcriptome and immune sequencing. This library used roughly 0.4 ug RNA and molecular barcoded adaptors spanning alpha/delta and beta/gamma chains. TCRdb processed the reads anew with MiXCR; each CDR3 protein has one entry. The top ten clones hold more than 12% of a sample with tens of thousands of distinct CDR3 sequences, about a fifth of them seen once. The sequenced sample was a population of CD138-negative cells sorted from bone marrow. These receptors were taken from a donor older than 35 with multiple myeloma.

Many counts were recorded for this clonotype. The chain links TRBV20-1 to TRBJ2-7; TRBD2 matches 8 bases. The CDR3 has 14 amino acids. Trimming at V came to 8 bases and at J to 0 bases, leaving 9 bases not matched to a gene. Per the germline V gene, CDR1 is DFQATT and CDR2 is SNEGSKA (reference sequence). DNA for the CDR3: TGCAGTTCCCTATCGGGGGGGGCCTCCTACGAGCAGTACTTC. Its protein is CSSLSGGASYEQYF.

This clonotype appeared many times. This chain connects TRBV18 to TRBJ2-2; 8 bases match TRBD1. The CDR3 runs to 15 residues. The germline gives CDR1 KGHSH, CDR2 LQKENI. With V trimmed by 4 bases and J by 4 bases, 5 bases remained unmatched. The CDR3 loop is CASSLGQGSTGELFF. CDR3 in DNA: TGTGCCAGCTCACTCGGACAGGGTTCCACCGGGGAGCTGTTTTTT.

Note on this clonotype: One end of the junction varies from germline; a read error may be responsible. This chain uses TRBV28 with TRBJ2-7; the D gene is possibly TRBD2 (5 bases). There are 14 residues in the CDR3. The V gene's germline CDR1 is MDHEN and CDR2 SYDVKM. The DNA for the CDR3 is TGTGCCAGCAGTCTCGGGGTCCTCTCCTATGAGCTGTACTTC. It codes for CASSLGVLSYELYF.

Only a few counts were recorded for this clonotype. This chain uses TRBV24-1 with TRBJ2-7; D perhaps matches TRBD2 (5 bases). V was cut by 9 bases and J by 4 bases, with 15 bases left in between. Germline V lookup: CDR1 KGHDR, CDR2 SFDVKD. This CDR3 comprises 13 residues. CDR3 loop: CATSGNPFYEQYF. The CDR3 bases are TGTGCCACCTCCGGGAACCCATTTTACGAGCAGTACTTC.

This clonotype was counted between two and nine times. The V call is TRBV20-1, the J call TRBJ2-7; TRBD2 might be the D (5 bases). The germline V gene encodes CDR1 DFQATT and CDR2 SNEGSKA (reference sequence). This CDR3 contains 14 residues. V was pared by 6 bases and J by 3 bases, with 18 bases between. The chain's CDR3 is CSASSPKRNYEQYF. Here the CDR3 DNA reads TGCAGTGCCTCTAGCCCCAAGAGGAACTACGAGCAGTACTTC.

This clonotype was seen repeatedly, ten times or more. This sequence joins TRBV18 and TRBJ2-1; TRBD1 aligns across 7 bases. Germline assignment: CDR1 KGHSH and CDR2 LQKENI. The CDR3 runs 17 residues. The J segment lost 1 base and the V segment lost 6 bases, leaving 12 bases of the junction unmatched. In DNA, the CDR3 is TGTGCCAGCTCGTTATTCACCGGGACAGTTTCCTACAATGAGCAGTTCTTC. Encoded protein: CASSLFTGTVSYNEQFF.

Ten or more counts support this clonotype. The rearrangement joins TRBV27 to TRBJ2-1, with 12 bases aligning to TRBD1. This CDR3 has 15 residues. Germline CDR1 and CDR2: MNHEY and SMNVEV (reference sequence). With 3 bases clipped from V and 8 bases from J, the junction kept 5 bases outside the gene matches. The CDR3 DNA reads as TGTGCCAGCAGTTTGAGGGACAGGGGGCGAGATGAGCAGTTCTTC. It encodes CASSLRDRGRDEQFF.

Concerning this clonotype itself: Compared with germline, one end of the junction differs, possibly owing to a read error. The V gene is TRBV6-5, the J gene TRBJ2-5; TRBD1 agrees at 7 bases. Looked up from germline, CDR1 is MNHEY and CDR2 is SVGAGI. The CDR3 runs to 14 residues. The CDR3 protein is CVSSAGTVQETQYF. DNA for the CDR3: TGTGTCAGCAGTGCTGGGACAGTCCAAGAGACCCAGTACTTC.

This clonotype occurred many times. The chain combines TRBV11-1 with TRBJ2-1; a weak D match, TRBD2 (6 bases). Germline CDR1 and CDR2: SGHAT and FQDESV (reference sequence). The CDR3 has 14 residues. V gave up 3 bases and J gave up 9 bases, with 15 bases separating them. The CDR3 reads CASSLRGPEGEQFF. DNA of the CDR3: TGTGCCAGCAGCTTGCGGGGCCCCGAGGGTGAGCAGTTCTTC.

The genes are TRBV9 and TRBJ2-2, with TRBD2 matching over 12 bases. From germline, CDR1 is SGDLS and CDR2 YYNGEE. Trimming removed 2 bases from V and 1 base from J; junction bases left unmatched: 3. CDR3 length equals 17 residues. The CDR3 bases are TGTGCCAGCAGCGTGAGGACTAGCGGGATGAACACCGGGGAGCTGTTTTTT. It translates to CASSVRTSGMNTGELFF.

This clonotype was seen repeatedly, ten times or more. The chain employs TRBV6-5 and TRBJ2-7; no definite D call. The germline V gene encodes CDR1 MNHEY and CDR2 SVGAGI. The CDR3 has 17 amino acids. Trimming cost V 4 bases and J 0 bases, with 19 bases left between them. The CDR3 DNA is TGTGCCAGCAGTTCATTCCTGTTAAAGGCGAGCTCCTACGAGCAGTACTTC. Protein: CASSSFLLKASSYEQYF.

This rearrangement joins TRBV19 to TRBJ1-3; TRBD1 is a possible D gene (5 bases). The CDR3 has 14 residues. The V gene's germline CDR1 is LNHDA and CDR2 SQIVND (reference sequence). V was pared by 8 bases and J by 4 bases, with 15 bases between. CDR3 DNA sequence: TGTGCCAGTGGAGGATCAGGGTCCGGAAACACCATATATTTT. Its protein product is CASGGSGSGNTIYF.

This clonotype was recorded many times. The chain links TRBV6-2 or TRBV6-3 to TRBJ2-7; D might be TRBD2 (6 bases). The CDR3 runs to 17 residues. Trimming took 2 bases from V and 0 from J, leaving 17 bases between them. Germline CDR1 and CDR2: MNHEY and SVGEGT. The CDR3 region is CASSYGPRGRASYEQYF. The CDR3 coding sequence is TGTGCCAGCAGTTACGGACCGCGGGGCAGGGCCTCCTACGAGCAGTACTTC.

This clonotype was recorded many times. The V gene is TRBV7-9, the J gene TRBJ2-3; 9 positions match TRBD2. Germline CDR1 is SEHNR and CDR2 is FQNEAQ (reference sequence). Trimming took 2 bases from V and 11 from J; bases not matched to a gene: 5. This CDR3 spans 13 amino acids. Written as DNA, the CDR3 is TGTGCCAGCAGCTTATATAGCGGGAGAGAGCAGTATTTT. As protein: CASSLYSGREQYF.

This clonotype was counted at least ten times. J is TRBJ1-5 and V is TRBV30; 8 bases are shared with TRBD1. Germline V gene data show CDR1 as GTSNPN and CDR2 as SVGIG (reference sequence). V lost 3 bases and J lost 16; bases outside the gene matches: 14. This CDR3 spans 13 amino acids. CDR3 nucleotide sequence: TGTGCCTGGAGGACCTCCGGGACAGGTGGCGCACATTTT. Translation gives CAWRTSGTGGAHF.

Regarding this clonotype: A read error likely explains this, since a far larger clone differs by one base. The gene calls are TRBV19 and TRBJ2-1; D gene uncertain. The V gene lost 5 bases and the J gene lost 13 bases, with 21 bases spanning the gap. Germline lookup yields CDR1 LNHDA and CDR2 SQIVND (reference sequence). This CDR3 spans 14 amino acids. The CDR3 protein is CASSGRRPSETQFF. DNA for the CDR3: TGTGCCAGTAGTGGCAGGAGACCTTCAGAGACCCAGTTCTTC.

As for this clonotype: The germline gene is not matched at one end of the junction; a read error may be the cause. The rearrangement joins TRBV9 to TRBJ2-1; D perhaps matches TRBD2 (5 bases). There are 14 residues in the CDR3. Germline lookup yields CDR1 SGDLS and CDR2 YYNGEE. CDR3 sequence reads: CACSVEDAGNEQFF. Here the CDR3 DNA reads TGTGCCTGCAGCGTGGAGGACGCCGGGAATGAGCAGTTCTTC.